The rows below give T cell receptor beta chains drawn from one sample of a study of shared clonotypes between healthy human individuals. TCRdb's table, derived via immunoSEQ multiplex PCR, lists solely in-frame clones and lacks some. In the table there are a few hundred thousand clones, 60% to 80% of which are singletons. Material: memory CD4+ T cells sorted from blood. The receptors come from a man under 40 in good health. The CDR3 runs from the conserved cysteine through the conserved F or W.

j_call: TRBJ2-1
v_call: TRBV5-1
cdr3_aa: CASSGLGDRVNEQFF

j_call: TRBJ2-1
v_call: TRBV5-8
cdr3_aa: CASSLSQLAGALWFF

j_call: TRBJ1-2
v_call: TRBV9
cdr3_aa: CASSVATRRTDNGYTF

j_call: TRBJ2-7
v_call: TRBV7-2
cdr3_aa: CASSFRRATFSYEQYF

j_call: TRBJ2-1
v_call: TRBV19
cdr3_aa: CASSLKTGRYNEQFF

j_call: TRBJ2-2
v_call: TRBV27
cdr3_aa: CASSLSPGRWELFF

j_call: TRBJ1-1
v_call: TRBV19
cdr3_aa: CASIGREAFF

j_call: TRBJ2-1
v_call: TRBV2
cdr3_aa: CASGRDFLWFF

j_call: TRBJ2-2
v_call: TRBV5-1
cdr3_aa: CASSGGGTPTGELFF

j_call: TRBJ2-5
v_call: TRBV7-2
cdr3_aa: CASSRDRPLGETQYF

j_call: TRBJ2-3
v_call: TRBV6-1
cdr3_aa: CASSAVGNTQYF

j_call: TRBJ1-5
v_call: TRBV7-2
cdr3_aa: CASSLGDRAGQPQHF

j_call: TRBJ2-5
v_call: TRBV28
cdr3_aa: CASSYRRRQGGETQYF

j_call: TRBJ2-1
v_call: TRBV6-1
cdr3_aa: CASSPRGGQFF

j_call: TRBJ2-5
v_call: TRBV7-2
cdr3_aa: CASSLERGGKTQYF

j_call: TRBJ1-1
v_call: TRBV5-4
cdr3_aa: CASSRGTQNTEAFF